This T cell receptor beta chain originates from a study of blood T cell repertoires in COVID-19. Background on the study: Acute and convalescent COVID-19 samples came from the United States, Italy and Spain. Sample material is recorded as cDNA or gDNA derived from T cells, B-cell-depleted T cells, or PBMCs.

This CDR3 has 17 residues. Per the germline V gene, CDR1 is MNHEY and CDR2 is SMNVEV (reference sequence). V lost 6 bases and J 2 bases, leaving 19 bases between the germline ends. The data were produced by immunoSEQ multiplex PCR, yet TCRdb's version contains in-frame clones alone and is incomplete. Here the sample spans 200,000 to 250,000 clones, over 60% being singletons. The V and J genes are TRBV27 and TRBJ2-2; a weak D match, TRBD1 (5 bases). The sequenced sample was peripheral blood. The receptor was derived from a woman in her 70s with acute or convalescent COVID-19. The CDR3 spells CASRRQRQGGNTGELFF. The CDR3 DNA reads TGTGCCAGCAGGCGACAGAGGCAGGGTGGAAACACCGGGGAGCTGTTTTTT.